This entry is about one T cell receptor beta chain. No antigen is known for it. The data stem from a study of T cell responses to AZD1222 COVID-19 vaccine. Study-level points and caveats: Clonal diversity may have been underestimated, and the donors were mostly white British, with more females than males. Baseline serology detected seropositivity in only five to seven AZD1222 recipients. Spike as a whole was targeted by vaccine-associated CD4 TCRs, dominant at 160-218 and 743-854.

Clones were read by immunoSEQ multiplex PCR, and TCRdb kept only the in-frame ones, dropping some. This sample has about 120,000 clones, with approximately 88% found just once. Germline CDR1 SGHTA, CDR2 FQGNSA. This CDR3 has 16 amino acids. V dropped 5 bases and J dropped 5 bases, with 21 bases sitting between them. Here the sequenced sample was peripheral blood, taken 28 days after the second AZD1222 dose. This TCR came from an adult who received the AZD1222 COVID-19 vaccine. V gene TRBV7-2 combines with J gene TRBJ1-1; TRBD1 might be the D (5 bases). This CDR3 reads CASSQSRGGRWTEAFF. CDR3 bases: TGTGCCAGCAGCCAATCCCGGGGCGGGAGGTGGACTGAAGCTTTCTTT.